The text below deals with one T cell receptor beta chain. Assay: immunoSEQ multiplex PCR; the TCRdb copy retains only in-frame clones and omits some. The repertoire holds 180,000 or so clones, with about 80% as singletons. The data stem from a study of blood T cell repertoires in COVID-19. As for the study in general: The study drew acute and convalescent COVID-19 samples from the United States, Italy and Spain.

Per germline, CDR1 SGHTA and CDR2 FQGNSA. This CDR3 region has 16 residues. V dropped 3 bases and J dropped 11; count of bases not matched to a gene: 14. Sample: PBMCs or T cells enriched from blood (not recorded which). The source is a man aged 40-49 years who had recovered from COVID-19. The genes are TRBV7-2 and TRBJ1-4, with 8 nucleotides matching TRBD1. DNA of the CDR3: TGTGCCAGCAGCTTGAGATTGGACAGGGCCCCGCAGAAACTGTTTTTT. It specifies CASSLRLDRAPQKLFF. Drawing the rest from reference TRBV7-2 and TRBJ1-4, the complete variable domain is GAGVSQSPSNKVTEKGKDVELRCDPISGHTALYWYRQSLGQGLEFLIYFQGNSAPDKSGLPSDRFSAERTGGSVSTLTIQRTQQEDSAVYLCASSLRLDRAPQKLFFGSGTQLSVL.